A single sample gave rise to the 15 T cell receptor beta chains below, sequenced in a study of blood T cell repertoires in COVID-19. Profiling relied on immunoSEQ multiplex PCR, and the TCRdb table lists in-frame clones only, not all of them. Here the sample spans about 68,000 clones, 87% being singletons. Input material: peripheral blood. The receptors were sampled from a woman in her fifties or sixties with COVID-19, enrolled during active disease.

CDR3 sequence: CATRTTTGRGETQYF. The CDR3 DNA sequence: TGTGCCACCAGAACAACGACAGGGCGAGGGGAGACCCAGTACTTC. This sequence joins TRBV19 and TRBJ2-5; 7 bases align to TRBD1. The CDR3 is 15 amino acids. The junction had 16 bases not matched to a gene; V was cut back by 10 bases and J by 5 bases. Germline-derived CDR1 and CDR2 are LNHDA and SQIVND (reference sequence). Using reference TRBV19 and TRBJ2-5 for the parts outside the CDR3, the full variable domain is DGGITQSPKYLFRKEGQNVTLSCEQNLNHDAMYWYRQDPGQGLRLIYYSQIVNDFQKGDIAEGYSVSREKKESFPLTVTSAQKNPTAFYLCATRTTTGRGETQYFGPGTRLLVL.

The V and J genes are TRBV11-2 and TRBJ2-5; D is perhaps TRBD2 (5 bases). With 2 bases removed from V and 5 bases from J, the gap between germline ends came to 18 bases. This CDR3 spans 16 amino acids. The V gene's germline CDR1 is SGHAT and CDR2 FQNNGV. The CDR3 protein is CASSLQPGIVKETQYF. The CDR3, as DNA: TGTGCCAGCAGCTTACAGCCCGGGATTGTTAAGGAGACCCAGTACTTC.

This sequence joins TRBV5-4 and TRBJ1-1; D gene unclear. Trimming removed 1 base at V and 1 base at J, with 2 bases between. Germline assignment: CDR1 SGHNT and CDR2 YYREEE (reference sequence). The CDR3 length is 12 residues. The CDR3 region is CASSLRNTEAFF. The CDR3 bases are TGTGCCAGCAGCTTGCGGAACACTGAAGCTTTCTTT.

This chain joins TRBV5-1 and TRBJ1-4; the match to TRBD1 covers 10 bases. The CDR3 is made up of 15 amino acids. Germline assignment: CDR1 SGHRS and CDR2 YFSETQ. Trimming removed 6 bases from V and 7 bases from J; junction bases left unmatched: 9. CDR3 loop: CASTHRTGGSEKLFF. CDR3 nucleotide sequence: TGCGCCAGCACCCATAGGACAGGGGGAAGTGAAAAACTGTTTTTT.

This chain connects TRBV18 to TRBJ2-1, with D uncertain. Per germline, CDR1 KGHSH and CDR2 LQKENI. This CDR3 is 17 amino acids long. The ends were cut back, 4 bases at V and 2 bases at J, with 18 bases in the middle. In DNA form, the CDR3 reads TGTGCCAGCTCACTTATACGCAACCAAATAGCCTACAATGAGCAGTTCTTC. Amino acid sequence: CASSLIRNQIAYNEQFF.

The rearrangement uses TRBV7-6 and TRBJ2-5; possibly TRBD2 for D (7 bases). The V end was cut by 1 base, the J end by 7 bases, with 16 bases between. Germline CDR1 and CDR2: SGHVS and FNYEAQ. The CDR3 loop spans 15 amino acids. The CDR3 region is CASSLEGRGGGTQYF. CDR3 DNA: TGTGCCAGCAGCTTAGAAGGCAGGGGCGGGGGGACCCAGTACTTC.

The genes are TRBV5-1 and TRBJ2-1; D not resolved. CDR3 length equals 15 residues. V lost 4 bases, J lost 7 bases, and 18 bases lay in between. CDR1 and CDR2 (germline): SGHRS, YFSETQ. Written as DNA, the CDR3 is TGCGCCAGCAGCGAAACCCCAAATGACAAGAATGAGCAGTTCTTC. Its protein product is CASSETPNDKNEQFF.

V is TRBV19 and J is TRBJ2-1, with 12 bases lining up with TRBD2. The length of the CDR3 is 17 residues. J was trimmed by 1 base and V by 6 bases; bases with no gene match: 7. Germline values: CDR1 LNHDA, CDR2 SQIVND (reference sequence). CDR3 nucleotide sequence: TGTGCCAGTAGCCTACTAGCGGGAGGAGTATCCTACAATGAGCAGTTCTTC. This encodes CASSLLAGGVSYNEQFF.

V gene TRBV6-5 combines with J gene TRBJ2-7; TRBD2 matches 9 bases. Germline V gene data show CDR1 as MNHEY and CDR2 as SVGAGI. CDR3 length equals 15 residues. After removal of 2 bases from V and 2 bases from J, the junction contained 4 bases not matched to a gene. The CDR3 protein is CASSYRAGGPYEQYF. The CDR3, as DNA: TGTGCCAGCAGTTACCGAGCGGGAGGACCCTACGAGCAGTACTTC.

This sequence joins TRBV5-5 and TRBJ1-4, with 7 bases matching TRBD1. The CDR3 totals 16 residues. The V gene's germline CDR1 is SGHKS and CDR2 YYEKEE (reference sequence). J gave up 4 bases and V 3 bases, and 9 bases lay outside the gene matches. CDR3 DNA sequence: TGTGCCAGCAGCTCGGGCCGGGGACAGCTTAATGAAAAACTGTTTTTT. It codes for CASSSGRGQLNEKLFF. Full variable domain (missing parts from reference TRBV5-5 and TRBJ1-4): DAGVTQSPTHLIKTRGQQVTLRCSPISGHKSVSWYQQVLGQGPQFIFQYYEKEERGRGNFPDRFSARQFPNYSSELNVNALLLGDSALYLCASSSGRGQLNEKLFFGSGTQLSVL.

Only one count was recorded for this clone. The genes are TRBV6-6 and TRBJ2-1; a weak D match, TRBD2 (6 bases). Trimming took off 6 bases at V and 5 bases at J, with 11 bases between the two ends. CDR1 is MNHNY and CDR2 is SVGAGI in the germline V gene (reference sequence). The CDR3 is made up of 13 amino acids. CDR3 nucleotides: TGTGCCAGCAGACGACCTAGCGACAATGAGCAGTTCTTC. As protein: CASRRPSDNEQFF.

This clone was counted only a few times. The rearrangement joins TRBV19 to TRBJ2-7; D unresolved. The V gene lost 4 bases and the J gene lost 5 bases, with 12 bases spanning the gap. The germline CDR1 and CDR2 sequences are LNHDA and SQIVND (reference sequence). This CDR3 contains 13 residues. CDR3 region: CASSRVTRDEQYF. CDR3 DNA: TGTGCCAGTAGTAGGGTAACCCGGGACGAGCAGTACTTC.

The chain is built from TRBV5-4 and TRBJ2-7; D is possibly TRBD2 (6 bases). CDR1 and CDR2 from the germline V gene are SGHNT and YYREEE (reference sequence). The germline V and J ends were trimmed by 7 bases and 3 bases, with 14 bases remaining between them. CDR3 size: 13 residues. The CDR3 bases are TGTGCCAGCGGGCGGGACCCTGACTACGAGCAGTACTTC. This gives the protein CASGRDPDYEQYF.

The chain couples TRBV30 to TRBJ2-1; 9 bases are shared with TRBD2. Germline values: CDR1 GTSNPN, CDR2 SVGIG (reference sequence). The CDR3 spans 14 residues. Trimming took 2 bases from V and 7 from J; bases not matched to a gene: 6. The DNA of the CDR3 is TGTGCCTGGAGTCCTGGACTAGCGAGTAATGAGCAGTTCTTC. It translates to CAWSPGLASNEQFF. Drawing the rest from reference TRBV30 and TRBJ2-1, the complete variable domain is SQTIHQWPATLVQPVGSPLSLECTVEGTSNPNLYWYRQAAGRGLQLLFYSVGIGQISSEVPQNLSASRPQDRQFILSSKKLLLSDSGFYLCAWSPGLASNEQFFGPGTRLTVL.

The rearrangement links TRBV6-5 to TRBJ2-7, with D maybe TRBD1 (6 bases). The CDR3 has 13 amino acids. Germline V gives CDR1 MNHEY, CDR2 SVGAGI. V was shortened by 1 base and J by 4 bases, with 8 bases between the two germline ends. The CDR3 sequence: CASSYWGRYEQYF. DNA for the CDR3: TGTGCCAGCAGTTACTGGGGGCGGTACGAGCAGTACTTC.